The next 29 T cell receptor beta chains were all read from a single sample in a study of T-cell reconstitution after alpha-beta-depleted transplantation in children (TCRdb year 2016). Library construction relied on PCR. Sequenced on an Illumina HiSeq 2500. Molecular barcoding was employed in the preparation of TCR libraries, with unique molecular identifiers being used to normalize TCRbeta repertoire quantification. TCRdb took the public reads, trimmed them with fastp at Q25, ran MiXCR for clone calling and kept in-frame beta chains. Rows merge per CDR3 protein into single entries with the most common DNA and genes. This sample has 750,000 to 950,000 distinct CDR3 sequences in its table, and around 17% of those were observed once. The ten largest make up about 5% of the sample. The treatment or condition label, as the study defines it: allogeneic hematopoietic cell transplantation with graft depleted of TCRalphabeta T cells and CD19 B cells.

This material consisted of PBMCs, mostly from graft donor cells, taken 360 days after TCRalphabeta/CD19-depleted stem cell transplant. All receptors come from a male patient younger than 18 who had a stem cell transplant for acute lymphoblastic leukemia, so the T cells may come from the graft donor.

This clonotype was found many times. The gene calls are TRBV5-1 and TRBJ2-3, with D maybe TRBD1 (5 bases). Trimming shortened V by 2 bases and J by 8 bases, and 9 bases separated the two germline ends. The CDR3 is 12 amino acids. Germline values: CDR1 SGHRS, CDR2 YFSETQ. CDR3 sequence: CASSFIQGTQYF. The DNA for the CDR3 is TGCGCCAGCAGCTTTATTCAGGGTACGCAGTATTTT.

This rearrangement joins TRBV20-1 to TRBJ1-5; D uncertain. CDR3 size: 14 residues. Trimming took off 5 bases at V and 0 bases at J, with 11 bases between the two ends. CDR1 DFQATT and CDR2 SNEGSKA come from the germline V gene (reference sequence). CDR3 coding DNA: TGCAGTGCTCTGGACCCCTTTAGCAATCAGCCCCAGCATTTT. Protein sequence: CSALDPFSNQPQHF.

There are many counts of this clonotype. CDR3 sequence reads: CASSAEGIEAFF. The CDR3 DNA sequence: TGTGCCAGCAGCGCGGAGGGGATTGAAGCTTTCTTT. The chain employs TRBV9 and TRBJ1-1; tentatively, D is TRBD1 (5 bases). V was trimmed by 3 bases and J by 7 bases, leaving 10 bases between them. This CDR3 is 12 amino acids long. The V gene's germline CDR1 is SGDLS and CDR2 YYNGEE.

The sample holds a few counts of this clonotype. The rearrangement uses TRBV10-3 and TRBJ2-5; TRBD2 agrees at 8 bases. Germline V gene sequence: CDR1 ENHRY, CDR2 SYGVKD. The CDR3 is made up of 16 amino acids. The J segment lost 3 bases and the V segment lost 2 bases, leaving 8 bases of the junction unmatched. The CDR3 DNA is TGTGCCATCAGTGAGACCGAGCTAGCGGGTAAAGAGACCCAGTACTTC. As protein: CAISETELAGKETQYF.

This clonotype was recorded a few times. The chain carries TRBV20-1 and TRBJ1-6, with 7 nucleotides matching TRBD1. V gave up 0 bases and J gave up 12 bases; unmatched junction bases: 2. The CDR3 runs 12 residues. Germline V gene sequence: CDR1 DFQATT, CDR2 SNEGSKA (reference sequence). The DNA of the CDR3 is TGCAGTGCTAGAGACACAGGGGTACCCCTCCACTTT. This encodes CSARDTGVPLHF.

This clonotype was counted between two and nine times. The chain combines TRBV5-1 with TRBJ1-5; 9 bases agree with TRBD1. J was trimmed by 4 bases and V by 3 bases; bases with no gene match: 5. Germline values: CDR1 SGHRS, CDR2 YFSETQ. This CDR3 contains 15 residues. The CDR3 coding sequence is TGCGCCAGCAGCTGGACAGGGGTCGGAAATCAGCCCCAGCATTTT. This translates into CASSWTGVGNQPQHF.

This rearrangement joins TRBV7-3 to TRBJ2-3; 11 nucleotides align to TRBD2. V gave up 4 bases and J gave up 4 bases; unmatched junction bases: 7. Germline values: CDR1 SGHTA, CDR2 FQGTGA. This CDR3 comprises 16 residues. This CDR3 is CASSSPSGLAADTQYF. The CDR3, as DNA: TGTGCCAGCAGCTCCCCCTCGGGACTAGCGGCAGATACGCAGTATTTT. Full variable domain (outside the CDR3, taken from reference TRBV7-3 and TRBJ2-3): GAGVSQTPSNKVTEKGKYVELRCDPISGHTALYWYRQSLGQGPEFLIYFQGTGAADDSGLPNDRFFAVRPEGSVSTLKIQRTERGDSAVYLCASSSPSGLAADTQYFGPGTRLTVL.

J is TRBJ1-2 and V is TRBV6-1; D ambiguous. Trimming removed 6 bases from V and 5 bases from J, with 19 bases in between. This CDR3 contains 15 residues. CDR1 is MNHNS and CDR2 is SASEGT in the germline V gene. As DNA, the CDR3 is TGTGCCAGCAGAGCCCCCACTGGGGTGGAATATGGCTACACCTTC. As protein: CASRAPTGVEYGYTF.

This clonotype was seen many times. The chain employs TRBV29-1 and TRBJ2-1, with D possibly called TRBD1 or TRBD2 (5 bases each). This CDR3 contains 9 residues. With 3 bases removed from V and 16 bases from J, the gap between germline ends came to 10 bases. Germline lookup yields CDR1 SQVTM and CDR2 ANQGSEA. The CDR3, as DNA: TGCAGCGTTGACGGGACCTTTTTCTTC. Protein product: CSVDGTFFF.

There are a few counts of this clonotype. The chain has TRBV4-1 and TRBJ2-1, with a tentative D call TRBD2 (5 bases). CDR1 and CDR2 (germline): MGHRA, YSYEKL. This CDR3 is built from 15 residues. V lost 4 bases to trimming and J lost 5 bases, with 15 bases between them. This CDR3 reads CASSPDQYGDNEQFF. The DNA for the CDR3 is TGCGCCAGCAGCCCCGACCAGTACGGGGACAATGAGCAGTTCTTC.

The chain couples TRBV5-1 to TRBJ1-3, with a tentative D call TRBD1 (5 bases). This CDR3 spans 15 amino acids. The V and J ends lost 5 bases and 0 bases respectively, with 12 bases between them. Germline V gene lookup returns CDR1 SGHRS and CDR2 YFSETQ. The chain's CDR3 is CASRRDGISGNTIYF. The CDR3 DNA reads TGCGCCAGCAGGCGGGACGGGATCTCTGGAAACACCATATATTTT.

The chain employs TRBV29-1 and TRBJ2-3; TRBD2 matches at 10 bases. Germline trimming cut 7 bases from V and 6 bases from J; bases unmatched to any gene: 13. The germline CDR1 and CDR2 sequences are SQVTM and ANQGSEA. The CDR3 is made up of 15 amino acids. CDR3 nucleotide sequence: TGCAGCGGGACCGACATAGCGGGAGGACCCGATACGCAGTATTTT. Encoded protein: CSGTDIAGGPDTQYF.

J is TRBJ2-5 and V is TRBV5-1; 14 nucleotides match TRBD2. This CDR3 is 18 amino acids long. V was clipped by 4 bases and J by 5 bases; unmatched bases: 13. The germline CDR1 and CDR2 sequences are SGHRS and YFSETQ. This CDR3 is CASSTRLAGGPVSETQYF. DNA of the CDR3: TGCGCCAGCAGCACCAGACTAGCGGGAGGGCCCGTTTCGGAGACCCAGTACTTC.

The chain uses TRBV28 and TRBJ2-7; TRBD1 aligns across 9 bases. The CDR3 runs to 16 residues. The germline gives CDR1 MDHEN, CDR2 SYDVKM. The trim removed 1 base at V and 4 bases at J, leaving 8 bases unmatched. The CDR3 DNA is TGTGCCAGCAGTTTATACCGGGGACAGGGAGTTTACGAGCAGTACTTC. It encodes CASSLYRGQGVYEQYF. Based on the CDR3 plus reference TRBV28 and TRBJ2-7, the full variable domain is DVKVTQSSRYLVKRTGEKVFLECVQDMDHENMFWYRQDPGLGLRLIYFSYDVKMKEKGDIPEGYSVSREKKERFSLILESASTNQTSMYLCASSLYRGQGVYEQYFGPGTRLTVT.

This clonotype came up many times. The chain combines TRBV5-1 with TRBJ2-1; 7 bases line up with TRBD2. CDR1 is SGHRS, CDR2 YFSETQ, per germline. The CDR3 loop spans 12 amino acids. J was trimmed by 6 bases and V by 3 bases; bases with no gene match: 0. CDR3 bases: TGCGCCAGCAGCTGGACTAGCAATGAGCAGTTCTTC. It encodes CASSWTSNEQFF.

The chain has TRBV21-1 and TRBJ1-3; TRBD1 reflects the table's D call only, with no check against the DNA. TRBV21-1 is described as a pseudogene. CDR3 length: 17 amino acids. The CDR3 DNA is TGTGCCAGCAGCAAAATTAACGATTGGACAGGGAGAAACACCATATATTTT. Translating it yields CASSKINDWTGRNTIYF.

This clonotype was observed a few times. V and J are TRBV7-2 and TRBJ2-5; TRBD2 matches 11 bases. The V segment lost 5 bases and the J segment 5 bases; nucleotides outside the gene matches: 7. This CDR3 is 15 amino acids long. Germline CDR1 and CDR2: SGHTA and FQGNSA. The CDR3 DNA is TGTGCCAGCAGCCCTGTAGCGGGAGGGCCTGAGACCCAGTACTTC. It encodes CASSPVAGGPETQYF.

This clonotype was observed a handful of times. The chain uses TRBV12-3 or TRBV12-4 and TRBJ1-1; D ambiguous. Trimming left V 1 base short and J 4 bases short, with 7 bases between. The CDR3 length is 13 residues. This CDR3 is CASSLDRSTEAFF. The CDR3 bases are TGTGCCAGCAGTTTAGACCGGAGCACTGAAGCTTTCTTT.

In its sample, this clonotype was seen a few times. The CDR3, as DNA: TGTGCCAGCAGCCCCCTCAGGGGAGGGCGGGAGGATTCGTACGAGCAGTACTTC. Translating it yields CASSPLRGGREDSYEQYF. The genes are TRBV11-1 and TRBJ2-7; 8 bases line up with TRBD2. The germline V gene has CDR1 SGHAT and CDR2 FQDESV (reference sequence). This CDR3 contains 18 residues. V shed 5 bases, J shed 4 bases, and the junction held 19 bases outside the gene matches.

The chain uses TRBV18 and TRBJ2-4, with 7 bases fitting TRBD1. With V trimmed by 4 bases and J by 9 bases, 15 bases remained unmatched. This CDR3 is built from 16 residues. Germline V lookup: CDR1 KGHSH, CDR2 LQKENI. The chain's CDR3 is CASSLDAGTDRSIQYF. For the CDR3, the DNA is TGTGCCAGCTCACTCGACGCCGGGACAGATAGAAGCATTCAGTACTTC.

This clonotype has more than one count but fewer than ten. This chain connects TRBV15 to TRBJ1-1; 8 bases line up with TRBD1. Germline assignment: CDR1 LNHNV and CDR2 YYDKDF (reference sequence). The V and J ends lost 1 base and 4 bases, in that order; junction bases with no gene match: 8. This CDR3 is built from 16 residues. CDR3 loop: CATSRGDRTGSTEAFF. The DNA for the CDR3 is TGTGCCACCAGCAGAGGGGATCGGACAGGGTCCACTGAAGCTTTCTTT.

CDR3 protein: CASMEGAKNIQYF. Here the CDR3 DNA reads TGTGCCAGCATGGAAGGGGCCAAAAACATTCAGTACTTC. The rearrangement uses TRBV12-3 or TRBV12-4 and TRBJ2-4; no clear D gene. V shed 7 bases and J shed 1 base, with 8 bases lying between them. This CDR3 has 13 residues.

The genes are TRBV7-3 and TRBJ2-2; D is undetermined. Germline V gene lookup returns CDR1 SGHTA and CDR2 FQGTGA. The CDR3 is 15 amino acids. Trimming pared 2 bases from V and 6 bases from J, leaving 13 bases between. CDR3 bases: TGTGCCAGCAGCTTATCACCTCCGGCAGCCGGGGAGCTGTTTTTT. Encoded protein: CASSLSPPAAGELFF.

This clonotype has only a few counts. V is TRBV11-2 and J is TRBJ2-4; perhaps TRBD1 as D (5 bases). Germline values: CDR1 SGHAT, CDR2 FQNNGV. Trimming took 7 bases from V and 0 from J, leaving 7 bases between them. The CDR3 is 13 residues long. The CDR3: CASMGLAKNIQYF. CDR3 DNA: TGTGCCAGCATGGGGCTAGCCAAAAACATTCAGTACTTC.

The V gene is TRBV4-1, the J gene TRBJ1-6; 7 bases match TRBD1. The V segment lost 0 bases and the J segment 7 bases; nucleotides outside the gene matches: 3. The CDR3 has 15 residues. Looked up from germline, CDR1 is MGHRA and CDR2 is YSYEKL. CDR3 region: CASSQDDRANSPLHF. The CDR3 DNA sequence: TGCGCCAGCAGCCAAGATGACAGGGCGAATTCACCCCTCCACTTT.

The V gene is TRBV7-9, the J gene TRBJ2-1; possible D gene TRBD2, 5 bases. The length of the CDR3 is 17 residues. Trimming removed 1 base from V and 0 bases from J, with 13 bases in between. Per the germline V gene, CDR1 is SEHNR and CDR2 is FQNEAQ (reference sequence). CDR3 DNA: TGTGCCAGCAGCTTAGAGATGGGAGCCAGCTCCTACAATGAGCAGTTCTTC. Translating it yields CASSLEMGASSYNEQFF.

The chain has TRBV21-1 and TRBJ2-1; the D call in the table, TRBD2, was not verified against the DNA. TRBV21-1 has pseudogene status. The CDR3 totals 15 residues. Here the CDR3 DNA reads TGTGCCAGCAGGACGGGAGGCCTTTCCTACAATGAGCAGTTCTTC. Translation: CASRTGGLSYNEQFF.

This clonotype was seen a handful of times. The J gene is TRBJ2-7, the V gene TRBV5-6, with TRBD2 matching 14 bases. The CDR3 extends over 17 amino acids. Germline CDR1 SGHDT, CDR2 YYEEEE. V lost 4 bases to trimming and J lost 4 bases; unmatched junction nucleotides: 10. CDR3 DNA: TGTGCCAGCAGCATGGGGACTAGCGGGAGAGTCGGATACGAGCAGTACTTC. Translating gives CASSMGTSGRVGYEQYF.

The table lists this clonotype with a few counts. This rearrangement joins TRBV12-3 or TRBV12-4 to TRBJ2-5; 7 nucleotides line up with TRBD2. The V segment lost 10 bases and the J segment 10 bases; nucleotides outside the gene matches: 9. The CDR3 loop spans 11 amino acids. CDR3 bases: TGTGCCATCCTCATCGGGAGGAACCAGTACTTC. Protein sequence: CAILIGRNQYF.